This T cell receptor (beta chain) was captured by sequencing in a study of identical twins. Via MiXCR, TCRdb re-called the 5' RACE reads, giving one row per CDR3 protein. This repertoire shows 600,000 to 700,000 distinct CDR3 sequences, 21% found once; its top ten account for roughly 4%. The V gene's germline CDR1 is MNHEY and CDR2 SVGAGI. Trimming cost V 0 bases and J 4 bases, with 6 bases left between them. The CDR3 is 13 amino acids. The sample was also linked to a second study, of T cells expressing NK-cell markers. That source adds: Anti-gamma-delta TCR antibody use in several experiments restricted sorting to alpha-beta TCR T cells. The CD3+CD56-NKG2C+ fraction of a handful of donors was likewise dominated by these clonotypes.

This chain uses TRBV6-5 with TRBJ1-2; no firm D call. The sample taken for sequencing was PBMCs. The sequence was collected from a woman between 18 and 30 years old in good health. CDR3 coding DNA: TGTGCCAGCAGTTACTCACACTCCTATGGCTACACCTTC. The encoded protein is CASSYSHSYGYTF.